The 2 T cell receptor beta chains below come from one sample, sequenced in a study of T cell responses to AZD1222 COVID-19 vaccine. Measured with immunoSEQ multiplex PCR; TCRdb has only the in-frame clones, and not every one. The table shows under 200,000 clones, with 80% to 90% occurring only once. Sample: peripheral blood, taken on day 0 of MenACWY control vaccination. The receptors stem from an adult in good health.

The CDR3 coding sequence is TGTGCCAGCAGTTCGTCTACAGGGTACGCCGAGACCCAGTACTTC. Protein sequence: CASSSSTGYAETQYF. The chain uses TRBV28 and TRBJ2-5; weak D call: TRBD1 (6 bases). CDR3 length: 15 residues. V was shortened by 4 bases and J by 5 bases, with 17 bases between the two germline ends. CDR1 is MDHEN, CDR2 SYDVKM, per germline.

This rearrangement joins TRBV2 to TRBJ2-1, with D hard to call. V was pared by 10 bases and J by 15 bases, with 19 bases between. The CDR3 has 11 residues. Per germline, CDR1 SNHLY and CDR2 FYNNEI. The CDR3 DNA follows: TGTGCCACATTCGGCCTTAATAGGGTGTTCTTC. Translated: CATFGLNRVFF.